Listed below are T cell receptor beta chains from one sample, sequenced in a study of cytomegalovirus exposure and HLA in healthy donors. Produced via immunoSEQ multiplex PCR; TCRdb's table is partial and in-frame only. The data contain 150,000 to 180,000 clones, about 68% of them singletons. What was sequenced was PBMCs. The receptors stem from a man aged 25-45 years in good health and CMV-seronegative. The CDR3 runs from the conserved cysteine through the conserved F or W. The D gene is left open where the match is weak. Some rows mark clone size as missing; the rest say once, few, many or name a class of expanded clone.

D gene: NA; clone size: NA; J gene: TRBJ1-2; V gene: TRBV30; CDR3 DNA: TGTGCCTGGAGTTCCGGACATTATGGCTACACCTTC; CDR3 protein: CAWSSGHYGYTF
D gene: NA; clone size: once; J gene: TRBJ2-2; V gene: TRBV29-1; CDR3 DNA: TGCAGCGTTGGGAGTTCCGGGGAGCTGTTTTTT; CDR3 protein: CSVGSSGELFF
D gene: TRBD2; clone size: NA; J gene: TRBJ2-3; V gene: TRBV5-1; CDR3 DNA: TGCGCCAGCAGCTTGAAAGCGGGGGAGGATACGCAGTATTTT; CDR3 protein: CASSLKAGEDTQYF
D gene: TRBD2; clone size: NA; J gene: TRBJ2-1; V gene: TRBV7-2; CDR3 DNA: TGTGCCAGCAGGAGAGCGGGGGGCTCCTACAATGAGCAGTTCTTC; CDR3 protein: CASRRAGGSYNEQFF
D gene: TRBD1; clone size: NA; J gene: TRBJ1-5; V gene: TRBV6-1; CDR3 DNA: TGTGCCAGCAGTGAGAACCTCGGGACAGTCGATAGCAATCAGCCCCAGCATTTT; CDR3 protein: CASSENLGTVDSNQPQHF
D gene: NA; clone size: NA; J gene: TRBJ1-4; V gene: TRBV2; CDR3 DNA: TGTGCCAGCAGCGTGACTCTCTCAAATGAAAAACTGTTTTTT; CDR3 protein: CASSVTLSNEKLFF
D gene: TRBD1; clone size: few; J gene: TRBJ2-7; V gene: TRBV7-9; CDR3 DNA: TGTGCCAGCAGCCAATCGACGGGACAGCTAACCTACGAGCAGTACTTC; CDR3 protein: CASSQSTGQLTYEQYF
D gene: NA; clone size: NA; J gene: TRBJ1-4; V gene: TRBV30; CDR3 DNA: TGTGCCTGGAGTGCCGTCGGGGGTGGTGAAAAACTGTTTTTT; CDR3 protein: CAWSAVGGGEKLFF
D gene: NA; clone size: NA; J gene: TRBJ1-3; V gene: TRBV7-2; CDR3 DNA: TGTGCCAGCAGCTTCGCCATGGGCCCCTCTGGAAACACCATATATTTT; CDR3 protein: CASSFAMGPSGNTIYF
D gene: NA; clone size: NA; J gene: TRBJ2-2; V gene: TRBV6-6; CDR3 DNA: TGTGCCAGCAGTTACCCAGACACCGGGGAGCTGTTTTTT; CDR3 protein: CASSYPDTGELFF
D gene: NA; clone size: NA; J gene: TRBJ2-7; V gene: TRBV27; CDR3 DNA: TGTGCCAGCAGTTCGGGAGGACAGAGGACCCACGAGCAGTACTTC; CDR3 protein: CASSSGGQRTHEQYF
D gene: NA; clone size: NA; J gene: TRBJ2-3; V gene: TRBV14; CDR3 DNA: TGTGCCAGCAGCCAAGGGCAGATCACAGATACGCAGTATTTT; CDR3 protein: CASSQGQITDTQYF
D gene: TRBD1; clone size: NA; J gene: TRBJ1-6; V gene: TRBV2; CDR3 DNA: TGTGCCAGCAGTAGCGGACAGGGCTCCTCACCCCTCAACTTT; CDR3 protein: CASSSGQGSSPLNF
D gene: TRBD2; clone size: NA; J gene: TRBJ2-5; V gene: TRBV4-2; CDR3 DNA: TGTGCCAGCAGCCAAGATCCGGCTAGCGGGGAAGAGACCCAGTACTTC; CDR3 protein: CASSQDPASGEETQYF
D gene: TRBD1; clone size: NA; J gene: TRBJ1-1; V gene: TRBV5-1; CDR3 DNA: TGCGCCAGCAGCTCGGGACAGGGGGCAATGGGAAACACTGAAGCTTTCTTT; CDR3 protein: CASSSGQGAMGNTEAFF
D gene: TRBD2; clone size: NA; J gene: TRBJ2-7; V gene: TRBV7-6; CDR3 DNA: TGTGCCAGCAGCTTAGAGAGCGGGGGGAACTACGAGCAGTACTTC; CDR3 protein: CASSLESGGNYEQYF
D gene: NA; clone size: NA; J gene: TRBJ1-1; V gene: TRBV27; CDR3 DNA: TGTGCCAGCCAACTGGACAAGAACCCTGAAGCTTTCTTT; CDR3 protein: CASQLDKNPEAFF
D gene: NA; clone size: few; J gene: TRBJ1-4; V gene: TRBV28; CDR3 DNA: TGTGCCACCGGAGGAGGGGTAGGTGAAAAACTGTTTTTT; CDR3 protein: CATGGGVGEKLFF
D gene: NA; clone size: few; J gene: TRBJ1-1; V gene: TRBV27; CDR3 DNA: TGTGCCACCAAGGTGGAGGGCGGCCATATCCTAAACACTGAAGCTTTCTTT; CDR3 protein: CATKVEGGHILNTEAFF
D gene: NA; clone size: NA; J gene: TRBJ2-3; V gene: TRBV2; CDR3 DNA: TGTGCCAGCGGTCAGGGGACTACTAGCACAGATACGCAGTATTTT; CDR3 protein: CASGQGTTSTDTQYF
D gene: TRBD1; clone size: NA; J gene: TRBJ1-2; V gene: TRBV19; CDR3 DNA: TGTGCCAGTAGTATCCGAGGACAGGGGTATGAAGGCTACACCTTC; CDR3 protein: CASSIRGQGYEGYTF
D gene: TRBD2; clone size: NA; J gene: TRBJ2-2; V gene: TRBV7-9; CDR3 DNA: TGTGCCAGCAGAAGCGGGGGGCCGAACACCGGGGAGCTGTTTTTT; CDR3 protein: CASRSGGPNTGELFF
D gene: NA; clone size: NA; J gene: TRBJ2-5; V gene: TRBV9; CDR3 DNA: TGTGCCAGCAGCGTAGCTTGGGGACTTCAAGAGACCCAGTACTTC; CDR3 protein: CASSVAWGLQETQYF